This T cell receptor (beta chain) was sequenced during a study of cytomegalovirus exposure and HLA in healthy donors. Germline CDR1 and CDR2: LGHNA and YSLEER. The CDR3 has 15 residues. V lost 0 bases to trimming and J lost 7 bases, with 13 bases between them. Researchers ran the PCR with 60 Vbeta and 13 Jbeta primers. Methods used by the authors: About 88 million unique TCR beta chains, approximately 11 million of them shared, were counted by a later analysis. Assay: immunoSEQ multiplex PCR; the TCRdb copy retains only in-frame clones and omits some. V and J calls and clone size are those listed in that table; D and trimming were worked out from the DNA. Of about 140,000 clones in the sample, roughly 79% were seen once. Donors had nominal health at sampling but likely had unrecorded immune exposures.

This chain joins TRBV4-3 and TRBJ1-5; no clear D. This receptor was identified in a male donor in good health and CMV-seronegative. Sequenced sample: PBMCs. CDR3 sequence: CASSQDWGRGQPQHF. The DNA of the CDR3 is TGCGCCAGCAGCCAAGATTGGGGAAGAGGGCAGCCCCAGCATTTT.